Sequencing of this T cell receptor (beta chain) was carried out in a study of CD8 T cells in Susac syndrome. Study-level information: When blood was drawn, the patients with Susac syndrome were therapy-naive, on corticosteroids, or on intravenous immunoglobulin alone.

The authors reverse transcribed roughly 0.5 to 1 ug RNA with random hexamers. TCRdb re-analysed the immunoSEQ multiplex PCR reads in MiXCR, keeping a single row per CDR3 protein. This table holds 210,000 or so distinct CDR3 sequences, about 94% found once. The CD8+ and CD4+ T cells were isolated magnetically using a negative isolation approach, whereas the TEMRA cells were enriched by FACS. The CDR3 runs to 15 residues. After removal of 0 bases from V and 6 bases from J, the junction contained 7 bases not matched to a gene. This chain links TRBV12-3 or TRBV12-4 with TRBJ1-2, with TRBD1 matching 7 bases. The TCR sequence derives from a human donor with Susac syndrome. The sequenced sample consisted of CD4+ T cells from PBMCs. CDR3 sequence (DNA): TGTGCCAGCAGTTTAGCCGGGCAGGGGGGGAATGGCTACACCTTC. Amino acids: CASSLAGQGGNGYTF.